One and the same sample provided the 15 T cell receptor beta chains below, sequenced in a study of blood T cell repertoires in COVID-19. Sequencing used immunoSEQ multiplex PCR; TCRdb keeps in-frame clones, though not all of them. The table lists more than 250,000 clones, approximately 90% of them singletons. The specimen sequenced was PBMCs or T cells enriched from blood (not recorded which). The receptors were sampled from a woman younger than 35 who had recovered from COVID-19.

V is TRBV28 and J is TRBJ1-4; no clear D. The CDR3 covers 13 residues. V lost 6 bases and J lost 8, with 13 bases in between. Germline values: CDR1 MDHEN, CDR2 SYDVKM. The CDR3 nucleotides read TGTGCCAGCAGGCGGATACCCAGCGAAAAACTGTTTTTT. Translating it yields CASRRIPSEKLFF.

The chain recombines TRBV7-9 with TRBJ1-5, with D possibly being TRBD1 (5 bases). Germline V lookup: CDR1 SEHNR, CDR2 FQNEAQ (reference sequence). V was trimmed by 11 bases and J by 4 bases, leaving 15 bases between them. CDR3 length: 13 amino acids. This CDR3 is CAGSTTGNQPQHF. In nucleotides, the CDR3 is TGTGCCGGGTCGACCACAGGTAATCAGCCCCAGCATTTT.

This chain connects TRBV5-1 to TRBJ2-5; D is unclear. Germline CDR1 reads SGHRS; CDR2 reads YFSETQ. The ends were cut back, 1 base at V and 1 base at J, with 8 bases in the middle. The CDR3 length is 14 residues. CDR3 DNA: TGCGCCAGCAGCTTGTCGGTTTTCCAAGAGACCCAGTACTTC. Encoded protein: CASSLSVFQETQYF.

This clone appeared a few times. V is TRBV6-5 and J is TRBJ1-6, with TRBD1 identical over 7 bases. The junction had 3 bases not matched to a gene; V was cut back by 1 base and J by 6 bases. Germline CDR1 reads MNHEY; CDR2 reads SVGAGI. CDR3 length: 15 amino acids. The chain's CDR3 is CASSYLPGGNSPLHF. CDR3 DNA sequence: TGTGCCAGCAGTTACTTGCCAGGGGGTAATTCACCCCTCCACTTT.

Only a few counts were recorded for this clone. The chain links TRBV7-3 to TRBJ1-4; the match to TRBD1 covers 10 bases. The CDR3 sequence is 14 residues long. Germline CDR1 is SGHTA and CDR2 is FQGTGA. Unmatched junction bases numbered 7, after V lost 9 bases and J lost 6 bases. CDR3 sequence (DNA): TGTGCCAGTACGCCGGGACAGGGGTATGAAAAACTGTTTTTT. This sequence encodes CASTPGQGYEKLFF.

The chain is built from TRBV6-5 and TRBJ1-2; D is unclear. Germline V gives CDR1 MNHEY, CDR2 SVGAGI. Trimming left V 0 bases short and J 7 bases short, with 15 bases between. The length of the CDR3 is 15 residues. Here the CDR3 DNA reads TGTGCCAGCAGTTACTCGTGGGCGGGTAGTCGTGGCTACACCTTC. Its protein product is CASSYSWAGSRGYTF.

The chain couples TRBV3-1 (or the pseudogene TRBV3-2) to TRBJ2-3; 16 bases match TRBD2. The length of the CDR3 is 18 residues. Germline CDR1 is LGHDT and CDR2 is YNNKEL (reference sequence). V shed 4 bases, J shed 4 bases, and the junction held 8 bases outside the gene matches. CDR3 sequence reads: CASSLSGLAGGPADTQYF. The CDR3 coding sequence is TGTGCCAGCAGCCTCTCGGGACTAGCGGGGGGGCCGGCAGATACGCAGTATTTT.

This chain connects TRBV5-5 to TRBJ1-2; possible D gene TRBD1, 5 bases. V gave up 0 bases and J gave up 7 bases, with 16 bases separating them. There are 15 residues in the CDR3. From germline, CDR1 is SGHKS and CDR2 YYEKEE (reference sequence). The CDR3 loop is CASSLGGSRAIGYTF. The CDR3 DNA follows: TGTGCCAGCAGCTTGGGAGGCAGCAGGGCCATTGGCTACACCTTC.

V and J are TRBV9 and TRBJ2-7; 12 bases align to TRBD2. The trim removed 4 bases at V and 1 base at J, leaving 6 bases unmatched. The germline CDR1 and CDR2 sequences are SGDLS and YYNGEE. This CDR3 is 16 amino acids long. DNA of the CDR3: TGTGCCAGCAGCCCCGGGGGACTAGCGGGTTCCTACGAGCAGTACTTC. It translates to CASSPGGLAGSYEQYF.

This rearrangement joins TRBV28 to TRBJ1-3, with D unresolved. CDR3 size: 12 residues. The germline gives CDR1 MDHEN, CDR2 SYDVKM. Trimming removed 3 bases at V and 5 bases at J, with 5 bases between. The CDR3 is CASSFLRNTIYF. The CDR3 nucleotides read TGTGCCAGCAGTTTTCTTCGAAACACCATATATTTT.

V usage is TRBV30 and J usage is TRBJ2-3; D possibly corresponds to TRBD1 (6 bases). The V end was cut by 3 bases, the J end by 0 bases, with 10 bases between. The length of the CDR3 is 14 residues. Looked up from germline, CDR1 is GTSNPN and CDR2 is SVGIG (reference sequence). DNA of the CDR3: TGTGCCTGGAGGAAAGGGGGAAGCACAGATACGCAGTATTTT. Protein sequence: CAWRKGGSTDTQYF. Supplemented by reference TRBV30 and TRBJ2-3, the full variable domain reads SQTIHQWPATLVQPVGSPLSLECTVEGTSNPNLYWYRQAAGRGLQLLFYSVGIGQISSEVPQNLSASRPQDRQFILSSKKLLLSDSGFYLCAWRKGGSTDTQYFGPGTRLTVL.

This sequence joins TRBV15 and TRBJ1-3, with a tentative D call TRBD1 (5 bases). V was trimmed by 0 bases and J by 2 bases, leaving 8 bases between them. The germline V gene has CDR1 LNHNV and CDR2 YYDKDF (reference sequence). This CDR3 comprises 15 residues. CDR3: CATSRDPGTGNTIYF. CDR3 sequence (DNA): TGTGCCACCAGCAGAGATCCAGGGACTGGAAACACCATATATTTT. The whole variable domain, filled in from reference TRBV15 and TRBJ1-3, reads DAMVIQNPRYQVTQFGKPVTLSCSQTLNHNVMYWYQQKSSQAPKLLFHYYDKDFNNEADTPDNFQSRRPNTSFCFLDIRSPGLGDTAMYLCATSRDPGTGNTIYFGEGSWLTVV.

This sequence joins TRBV7-8 and TRBJ2-2; 7 bases line up with TRBD2. The CDR3 consists of 16 residues. In germline, CDR1 is SGHVS, CDR2 FQNEAQ. Germline trimming cut 6 bases from V and 0 bases from J; bases unmatched to any gene: 7. The DNA for the CDR3 is TGTGCCAGCAGGGAGTCGGGGGGAACGAACACCGGGGAGCTGTTTTTT. Protein: CASRESGGTNTGELFF.

The gene calls are TRBV30 and TRBJ2-1, with 10 bases aligning to TRBD2. The CDR3 loop spans 20 amino acids. In germline, CDR1 is GTSNPN, CDR2 SVGIG (reference sequence). V lost 0 bases, J lost 7 bases, and 21 bases stayed unmatched. As DNA, the CDR3 is TGTGCCTGGAGTGTTTACGGGCTTAGCGGGGGGCCGTCCGCCCGGAATGAGCAGTTCTTC. This encodes CAWSVYGLSGGPSARNEQFF.

This clone has more than one count but fewer than ten. This chain connects TRBV2 to TRBJ1-2; TRBD1 agrees at 10 bases. The ends lost 5 bases at V and 6 bases at J; junction bases unmatched: 6. This CDR3 comprises 14 residues. The germline V gene encodes CDR1 SNHLY and CDR2 FYNNEI. As DNA, the CDR3 is TGTGCCAGCAGTTTTACGACAGGGGGCGATGGCTACACCTTC. It yields the protein CASSFTTGGDGYTF.